Listed below are T cell receptor beta chains from one sample, sequenced in a study of blood T cell repertoires in COVID-19. TCRdb's copy holds only in-frame clones and misses some; the assay was immunoSEQ multiplex PCR. The sample holds about 470,000 clones, around 90% seen once. Sequencing was carried out using PBMCs or T cells enriched from blood (not recorded which). Every receptor here comes from a woman aged 18-29 years who had recovered from COVID-19. Both conserved end residues are part of each CDR3. A D gene is named only where the DNA matches it firmly. For some rows the clone size is stated as once, few or many, or as a class when expanded; others skip it.

>TRBJ1-2|-|-|TRBV2
TGTGCCAGCAACGAGGGTTCTAACTATGGCTACACCTTC
CASNEGSNYGYTF
>TRBJ1-2|TRBD1|-|TRBV27
TGTGCCAGCAGTTTGTCTGCAGGGGGCGAGGATGGCTACACCTTC
CASSLSAGGEDGYTF
>TRBJ1-3|-|-|TRBV28
TGTGCCAGCAGTTTTATCCGGCAGGGACTTATCTCTGGAAACACCATATATTTT
CASSFIRQGLISGNTIYF
>TRBJ2-3|TRBD1|-|TRBV2
TGTGCCAGCAGCGAGTCCCGACAGGGATCATCGCAGTATTTT
CASSESRQGSSQYF
>TRBJ1-3|-|-|TRBV19
TGTGCCAGTAGTATTAACTCTGGAAACACCATATATTTT
CASSINSGNTIYF
>TRBJ1-5|-|-|TRBV7-2
TGTGCCAGCAGTCCCAACAGGGATTATAGCAATCAGCCCCAGCATTTT
CASSPNRDYSNQPQHF
>TRBJ2-3|-|-|TRBV13
TGTGCCAGCAGCGAAAGCACGGCAGGGAATACGCAGTATTTT
CASSESTAGNTQYF
>TRBJ2-3|TRBD1|-|TRBV7-9
TGTGCCAGCAGCTTAACAGGGGGCACAGATACGCAGTATTTT
CASSLTGGTDTQYF
>TRBJ2-3|TRBD2|-|TRBV7-6
TGTGCCAGCAGGATGGGGGGGGGCACAGATACGCAGTATTTT
CASRMGGGTDTQYF
>TRBJ1-2|-|-|TRBV5-1
TGCGCCAGCAGCTTGGCCGCCCCTACCTATGGCTACACCTTC
CASSLAAPTYGYTF
>TRBJ1-2|TRBD1|once|TRBV5-6
TGTGCCAGCAGCTCCGGGACAGGGGGCGTCGACTATGGCTACACCTTC
CASSSGTGGVDYGYTF
>TRBJ2-1|-|few|TRBV18
TGTGCCAGTTTCGACAACTCCTACAATGAGCAGTTCTTC
CASFDNSYNEQFF
>TRBJ1-1|TRBD1|-|TRBV30
TGTGCCTGGAGTCATGGGACAGGGGGCGTGGTAGTCCGTGGGAACACTGAAGCTTTCTTT
CAWSHGTGGVVVRGNTEAFF
>TRBJ2-3|-|-|TRBV6-4
TGTGCCAGCAGTGACTCGGGCACACACACGGTGGATACGCAGTATTTT
CASSDSGTHTVDTQYF
>TRBJ1-1|TRBD1|-|TRBV6-4
TGTGCCAGCAGTGCATGGGGGACAGGGAGTATTGCTTTCTTT
CASSAWGTGSIAFF
>TRBJ2-2|TRBD2|-|TRBV5-1
TGCGCCAGCAAAAGAGGAATCGGGGGGTCGAACACCGGGGAGCTGTTTTTT
CASKRGIGGSNTGELFF
>TRBJ1-5|TRBD1|-|TRBV5-1
TGCGCCAGCAGCGAGGGACAGGGTGTTCAGCCCCAGCATTTT
CASSEGQGVQPQHF
>TRBJ2-2|-|-|TRBV11-3
TGTGCCAGCAGCGGCAGCCCGGGGACCGGGGAGCTGTTTTTT
CASSGSPGTGELFF
>TRBJ2-3|TRBD2|-|TRBV29-1
TGCAGCGTTGAAACTAGCGGGGTTAGCACAGATACGCAGTATTTT
CSVETSGVSTDTQYF
>TRBJ2-7|TRBD2|-|TRBV7-9
TGTGCCAGCCTAGCCCGGGTGGCGGGGGTCCAAATCTTC
CASLARVAGVQIF
>TRBJ1-1|TRBD1|-|TRBV7-9
TGTGCCAGCAGTCGTACACAAGGACAGGGGCGGGCTTTCTTT
CASSRTQGQGRAFF
>TRBJ1-4|-|once|TRBV18
TGTGCCAGCTCACCACGGCAGGGGAATGAAAAACTGTTTTTT
CASSPRQGNEKLFF
>TRBJ2-3|-|-|TRBV7-9
TGTGCCAGCAGCTTCTGGTTGAGAGATACGCAGTATTTT
CASSFWLRDTQYF
>TRBJ2-7|-|-|TRBV6-5
TGTGCCAGCGGTTCGGAGTTCTACGAGCAGTACTTC
CASGSEFYEQYF
>TRBJ2-7|TRBD1|-|TRBV18
TGTGCCAGCTCACCCCAGGACAGGTACGAGCAGTACTTC
CASSPQDRYEQYF
>TRBJ2-3|TRBD2|-|TRBV27
TGTGCCAGCAGTTTGGGGGCTAGCGGGGGGAACACAGATACGCAGTATTTT
CASSLGASGGNTDTQYF
>TRBJ1-1|TRBD1|-|TRBV5-1
TGCGCCAGCAGCTTACAGGGGGCGAGGGGTAACACTGAAGCTTTCTTT
CASSLQGARGNTEAFF
>TRBJ2-5|-|-|TRBV4-1
TGCGCCAGCAGCCAAAACGGTCAAGAGACCCAGTACTTC
CASSQNGQETQYF
>TRBJ1-6|-|-|TRBV28
TGTGCCAGCACCCCAGGGGAGAATTCACCCCTCCACTTT
CASTPGENSPLHF
>TRBJ1-5|TRBD1|-|TRBV7-2
TGTGCCAGCAGCTCGACAGGGACCAATCAGCCCCAGCATTTT
CASSSTGTNQPQHF
>TRBJ1-2|TRBD1|-|TRBV28
TGTGCCAGCAGTTCCCCGGACAGGGGGTATGGCTACACCTTC
CASSSPDRGYGYTF